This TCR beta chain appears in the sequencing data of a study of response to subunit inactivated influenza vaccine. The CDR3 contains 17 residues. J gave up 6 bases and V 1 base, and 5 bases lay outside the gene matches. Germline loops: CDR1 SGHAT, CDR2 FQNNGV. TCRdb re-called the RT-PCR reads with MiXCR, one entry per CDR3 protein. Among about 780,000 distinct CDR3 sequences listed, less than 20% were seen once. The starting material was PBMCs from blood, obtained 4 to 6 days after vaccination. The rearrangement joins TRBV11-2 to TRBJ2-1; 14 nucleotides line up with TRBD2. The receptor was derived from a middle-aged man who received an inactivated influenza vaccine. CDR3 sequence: CASSLAGTSGRSNEQFF. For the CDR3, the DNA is TGTGCCAGCAGCTTAGCCGGGACTAGCGGGAGATCCAATGAGCAGTTCTTC.